The entry that follows covers one TCR beta chain sequence. The target of this receptor is not known. Qualities for individual bases were not recorded, and no much larger clone is one base off. The immunoSEQ Assay, a bias-controlled multiplex PCR, was used to amplify TCRbeta CDR3 regions from genomic DNA. The authors processed their data as follows. Nucleated cell counts per sample were estimated from amplification of reference gene primers within the assay. To quantify the absolute abundance of each unique TCRbeta CDR3 rearrangement, sequence reads were collapsed and filtered. Productive Simpson clonality was computed per sample as the square root of Simpson's diversity index over productive rearrangements. TCRdb obtained this table from immuneACCESS and retained in-frame rearrangements with V and J assigned. These tables miss some clones; where compared with another copy, unresolved V genes account for less than half of the shortfall, and the remainder is unexplained. For V, J and clone size, that table is used; D and trimming come from the DNA. This sample lists 200,000 to 250,000 clones; approximately 91% were detected once. Around 4.8% of the sample rests with the top ten.

The sample is drawn from a study of blood T cell repertoires in COVID-19 (dated by TCRdb to between 2020 and 2021). Notes on the research overall: Samples from collaborators originated in the United States, Italy and Spain and spanned both the acute and convalescent phases of COVID-19. HLA class I and class II types, where available, came from metadata supplied by the sample provider rather than from assay-based typing. Deeply sampled blood TCRbeta repertoires from subjects exposed to, actively infected with, or recovered from COVID-19 were included in the dataset. Samples came from the ongoing ImmuneRACE study (first 160 participants) plus 1,254 subjects from 6 global collaborators. A freely available public database, intended as a resource for researchers studying the immune response to SARS-CoV-2, is where the repertoires were released. A de-identified subject ID, COVID-19 status, age in years and sex were almost always included in the sample metadata. The material from the prospective study consisted of cDNA or gDNA derived from T cells, B-cell-depleted T cells, or PBMCs. The study at large found these results: The quantity of clinical and demographic metadata differed by source and by participant and was supplied without curation.

The collaborating institutions used their own protocols to collect whole blood in K2EDTA tubes. For TCRbeta analysis, collaborator samples were shipped as frozen whole blood, as isolated PBMCs, or as DNA extracted from either sample type. The CDR3 starts with the cysteine, ends with the phenylalanine, and has 16 residues. The retained sequence is limited to the CDR3, 48 bases, with the frame set at the first base. Deletion took 0 bases off V and 1 base off J, with a span of 9 bases between the germline ends. The germline V gene provides CDR1 MGHRA and CDR2 YSYEKL. This clonotype was sampled from a woman aged 40 to 49 with acute or convalescent COVID-19. This chain joins TRBV4-1 to TRBJ1-4, and perhaps TRBD1 as D gene, on 5 matching bases. Sequencing was carried out using peripheral blood. The encoded CDR3 is CASSQEAGRTNEKLFF. The DNA sequence follows: TGCGCCAGCAGCCAAGAAGCGGGGCGAACTAATGAAAAACTGTTTTTT.